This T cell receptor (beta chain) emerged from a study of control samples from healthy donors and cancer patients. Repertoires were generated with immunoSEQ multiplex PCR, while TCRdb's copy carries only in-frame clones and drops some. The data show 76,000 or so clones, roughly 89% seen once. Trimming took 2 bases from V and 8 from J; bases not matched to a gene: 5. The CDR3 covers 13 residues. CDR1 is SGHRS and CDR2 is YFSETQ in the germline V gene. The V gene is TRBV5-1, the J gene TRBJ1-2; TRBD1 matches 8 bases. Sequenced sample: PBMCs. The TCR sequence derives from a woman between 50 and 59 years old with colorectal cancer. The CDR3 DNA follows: TGCGCCAGCAGCTTCGGACAGGGAGGCGGCTACACCTTC. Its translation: CASSFGQGGGYTF.